What follows describes a single TCR beta chain. V dropped 3 bases and J dropped 5 bases, with 13 bases sitting between them. Germline V lookup: CDR1 LGHDT, CDR2 YNNKEL (reference sequence). The CDR3 length is 14 residues. The source of the sample is a study of blood T cell repertoires in COVID-19. Turning to the study itself: Acute and convalescent COVID-19 specimens originated in the United States, Italy and Spain. T cells, B-cell-depleted T cells, or PBMCs supplied cDNA or gDNA.

In the authors' workflow: Amplification of reference gene primers was used by the study to estimate nucleated cell counts. The protocol was immunoSEQ multiplex PCR, while the TCRdb copy is restricted to in-frame clones and leaves out a portion. The DNA was the basis for D and trimming; V, J and clone size are from that table. The table lists around 200,000 clones, less than 85% of them singletons, with 4.5% to 7% in the top ten. This chain links TRBV3-1 (or the pseudogene TRBV3-2) with TRBJ1-1, with D uncertain. The receptor comes from a woman between 65 and 79 years old with acute or convalescent COVID-19. Source material: peripheral blood. CDR3 in DNA: TGTGCCAGCAGCCAGACGTATCCGGAGACTGAAGCTTTCTTT. Translating it yields CASSQTYPETEAFF.